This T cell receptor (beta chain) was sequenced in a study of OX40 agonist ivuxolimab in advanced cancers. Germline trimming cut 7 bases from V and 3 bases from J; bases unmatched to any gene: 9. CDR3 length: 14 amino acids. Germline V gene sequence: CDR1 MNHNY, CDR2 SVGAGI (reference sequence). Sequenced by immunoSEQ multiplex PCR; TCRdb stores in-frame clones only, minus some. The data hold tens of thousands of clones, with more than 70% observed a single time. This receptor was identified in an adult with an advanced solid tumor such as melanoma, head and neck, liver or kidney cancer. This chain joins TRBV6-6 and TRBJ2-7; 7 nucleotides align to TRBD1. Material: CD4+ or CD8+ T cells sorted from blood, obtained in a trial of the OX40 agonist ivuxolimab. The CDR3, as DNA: TGTGCCAGCACCACCACAGGGGTCTACTACGAGCAGTACTTC. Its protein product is CASTTTGVYYEQYF.